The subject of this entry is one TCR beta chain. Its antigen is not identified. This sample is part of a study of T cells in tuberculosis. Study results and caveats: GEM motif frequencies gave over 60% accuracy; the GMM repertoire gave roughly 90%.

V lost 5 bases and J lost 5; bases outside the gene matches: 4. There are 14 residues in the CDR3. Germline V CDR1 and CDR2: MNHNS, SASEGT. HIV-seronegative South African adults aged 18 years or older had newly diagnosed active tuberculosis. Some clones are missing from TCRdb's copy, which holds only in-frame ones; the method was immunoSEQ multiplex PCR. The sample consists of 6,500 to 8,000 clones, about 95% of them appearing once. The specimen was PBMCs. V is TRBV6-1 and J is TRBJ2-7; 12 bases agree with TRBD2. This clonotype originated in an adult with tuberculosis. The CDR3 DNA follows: TGTGCCAGCAGTTATCCTAGCGGGAGGGACGAGCAGTACTTC. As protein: CASSYPSGRDEQYF.